The 21 T cell receptor beta chains given below trace back to one sample, sequenced in a study of cytomegalovirus exposure and HLA in healthy donors. PCR amplification relied on 60 Vbeta primers (plus 13 Jbeta primers). Sequencing used immunoSEQ multiplex PCR; TCRdb keeps in-frame clones, though not all of them. Of 70,000 to 95,000 clones listed, 70% to 80% are singletons. The sample comprised PBMCs. These receptors were collected from a man aged 50 to 60 in good health and CMV-seronegative.

About this clone itself: In the same sample, other DNA sequences code for this CDR3. The chain recombines TRBV28 with TRBJ2-3, with D perhaps matching TRBD2 (7 bases). Between the trimmed V and J ends, which lost 2 bases and 5 bases, there was a span of 14 bases. CDR1 and CDR2 (germline): MDHEN, SYDVKM. This CDR3 spans 15 amino acids. CDR3: CASSLRTGRGDTQYF. The CDR3 DNA reads TGTGCCAGCAGTTTACGAACAGGGAGGGGAGATACGCAGTATTTT.

This chain connects TRBV9 to TRBJ2-2; TRBD2 is a possible D gene (5 bases). Deletions cut 7 bases from V and 6 bases from J, with 13 bases between. The CDR3 covers 13 residues. In germline, CDR1 is SGDLS, CDR2 YYNGEE. The CDR3 coding sequence is TGTGCCAGCGCGGACTCCCCCCCCGGGGAGCTGTTTTTT. Amino acids: CASADSPPGELFF.

This chain connects TRBV6-5 to TRBJ2-2; tentative D call: TRBD2 (7 bases). The V end lost 0 bases, the J end lost 5 bases, and 10 bases lay between the germline ends. CDR1 MNHEY and CDR2 SVGAGI come from the germline V gene. This CDR3 is 15 amino acids long. CDR3 amino acids: CASSYSEGGTGELFF. The CDR3 bases are TGTGCCAGCAGTTACTCGGAGGGGGGGACCGGGGAGCTGTTTTTT.

This clone was observed a few times. V is TRBV6-5 and J is TRBJ1-2, with 7 bases lining up with TRBD1. Germline V gene data show CDR1 as MNHEY and CDR2 as SVGAGI. CDR3 length: 14 amino acids. Trimming at V came to 5 bases and at J to 8 bases, leaving 11 bases not matched to a gene. In nucleotides, the CDR3 is TGTGCCAGCAGTCAGTCTGACAGGGCAGGCGGCTACACCTTC. It translates to CASSQSDRAGGYTF.

This chain joins TRBV7-9 and TRBJ2-7; D not resolved. Per germline, CDR1 SEHNR and CDR2 FQNEAQ (reference sequence). The V and J ends lost 6 bases and 6 bases respectively, with 18 bases between them. The CDR3 has 14 residues. CDR3 amino acids: CASSQPGRVVEQYF. The CDR3 region has the DNA TGTGCCAGCAGTCAACCCGGTCGGGTGGTCGAGCAGTACTTC.

This chain joins TRBV5-1 and TRBJ1-1; 10 nucleotides agree with TRBD1. CDR1 and CDR2 from the germline V gene are SGHRS and YFSETQ. The CDR3 length is 19 residues. V gave up 0 bases and J gave up 0 bases; unmatched junction bases: 11. The CDR3 DNA reads as TGCGCCAGCAGCTTGGATCGACAGGGGGCTTTGAGCATGAACACTGAAGCTTTCTTT. Its protein product is CASSLDRQGALSMNTEAFF.

V and J are TRBV6-6 and TRBJ1-1, with 7 bases lining up with TRBD1. Trimming cost V 7 bases and J 3 bases; bases outside gene matches: 5. CDR1 MNHNY and CDR2 SVGAGI come from the germline V gene (reference sequence). This CDR3 contains 13 residues. DNA of the CDR3: TGTGCCAGCAATCAGGGGGGAGACACTGAAGCTTTCTTT. Encoded protein: CASNQGGDTEAFF.

This chain joins TRBV19 and TRBJ1-1; no reliable D call. From germline, CDR1 is LNHDA and CDR2 SQIVND (reference sequence). V lost 6 bases and J lost 7, with 24 bases in between. The CDR3 is 16 residues long. CDR3 sequence: CASRRYGNRGGYEAFF. In nucleotides, the CDR3 is TGTGCCAGTAGAAGATATGGGAATCGGGGAGGCTATGAAGCTTTCTTT.

This chain links TRBV19 with TRBJ1-6; D possibly corresponds to TRBD1 (5 bases). CDR1 LNHDA and CDR2 SQIVND come from the germline V gene (reference sequence). V shed 7 bases and J shed 7 bases, with 11 bases lying between them. This CDR3 has 13 amino acids. The CDR3 loop is CASIGRTNSPLHF. As DNA, the CDR3 is TGTGCCAGTATCGGACGGACAAATTCACCCCTCCACTTT.

This chain joins TRBV27 and TRBJ1-6; D unresolved. The V and J ends lost 1 base and 10 bases respectively, with 8 bases between them. The germline CDR1 and CDR2 sequences are MNHEY and SMNVEV (reference sequence). The CDR3 consists of 13 residues. The CDR3 region is CASSLWPHSPLHF. In nucleotides, the CDR3 is TGTGCCAGCAGTTTATGGCCTCACTCACCCCTCCACTTT.

The chain has TRBV5-4 and TRBJ2-5; 7 bases are a match to TRBD1. Germline V gene lookup returns CDR1 SGHNT and CDR2 YYREEE (reference sequence). The V and J ends lost 4 bases and 5 bases, in that order; junction bases with no gene match: 8. CDR3 size: 14 residues. CDR3 DNA: TGTGCCAGCAGCGCCGCGACAGGGTCTGAGACCCAGTACTTC. It encodes CASSAATGSETQYF.

This chain joins TRBV11-2 and TRBJ2-2; TRBD1 aligns across 9 bases. The V gene's germline CDR1 is SGHAT and CDR2 FQNNGV. With V trimmed by 5 bases and J by 7 bases, 5 bases remained unmatched. This CDR3 has 14 amino acids. CDR3 nucleotide sequence: TGTGCCAGCAGCAAGGGACAGGGTAACGGGGAGCTGTTTTTT. Amino acid sequence: CASSKGQGNGELFF.

J is TRBJ1-2 and V is TRBV14; D is unresolved. The V gene's germline CDR1 is SGHDN and CDR2 FVKESK. CDR3 length: 12 amino acids. V shed 3 bases and J shed 2 bases, with 4 bases lying between them. The CDR3 sequence is CASSQRNYGYTF. The DNA for the CDR3 is TGTGCCAGCAGCCAGCGGAACTATGGCTACACCTTC. Filled out from reference TRBV14 and TRBJ1-2, the complete variable domain reads EAGVTQFPSHSVIEKGQTVTLRCDPISGHDNLYWYRRVMGKEIKFLLHFVKESKQDESGMPNNRFLAERTGGTYSTLKVQPAELEDSGVYFCASSQRNYGYTFGSGTRLTVV.

The rearrangement joins TRBV4-3 to TRBJ1-5, with D unresolved. Trimming took 0 bases from V and 5 from J, leaving 8 bases between them. Germline loops: CDR1 LGHNA, CDR2 YSLEER. CDR3 length: 14 amino acids. The CDR3 DNA follows: TGCGCCAGCAGCCAAGACAACAGAGATCAGCCCCAGCATTTT. Its protein product is CASSQDNRDQPQHF.

This chain connects TRBV7-2 to TRBJ2-5; D unclear. The J call may be wrong; the DNA end is better matched by TRBJ2-7. The V gene's germline CDR1 is SGHTA and CDR2 FQGNSA. CDR3 length: 11 residues. The CDR3 here is CASSLTREQYF. CDR3 in DNA: TGTGCCAGCAGCTTAACGCGCGAGCAGTACTTC.

The gene calls are TRBV13 and TRBJ1-5; D is unresolved. Trimming pared 5 bases from V and 9 bases from J, leaving 17 bases between. Per germline, CDR1 PRHDT and CDR2 FYEKMQ (reference sequence). CDR3 length: 14 residues. The CDR3 coding sequence is TGTGCCAGCAGCCTCCAGTTCCCACCGGGGCCCCAGCATTTT. Translated, it gives CASSLQFPPGPQHF. The variable domain in full, completed from reference TRBV13 and TRBJ1-5, reads AAGVIQSPRHLIKEKRETATLKCYPIPRHDTVYWYQQGPGQDPQFLISFYEKMQSDKGSIPDRFSAQQFSDYHSELNMSSLELGDSALYFCASSLQFPPGPQHFGDGTRLSIL.

In this sample, this clone turned up a few times. CDR3 in DNA: TGTGCCAGCAGTCGAGGTGGACAGAACGAGCAGTACTTC. Protein sequence: CASSRGGQNEQYF. The chain employs TRBV28 and TRBJ2-7; weak D call: TRBD1 (6 bases). This CDR3 contains 13 residues. Germline assignment: CDR1 MDHEN and CDR2 SYDVKM. Trimming cost V 5 bases and J 5 bases, with 13 bases left between them.

J is TRBJ1-1 and V is TRBV5-5; 7 nucleotides line up with TRBD1. Trimming took 4 bases from V and 4 from J; bases not matched to a gene: 10. The germline V gene has CDR1 SGHKS and CDR2 YYEKEE (reference sequence). This CDR3 is built from 15 residues. This chain's CDR3 is CASSPANRGGTEAFF. In DNA, the CDR3 is TGTGCCAGCAGCCCGGCCAACAGGGGTGGCACTGAAGCTTTCTTT.

The chain combines TRBV12-5 with TRBJ1-2; tentative D call: TRBD1 (5 bases). CDR3 length: 18 residues. CDR1 is LGHNT and CDR2 is FRNRAP in the germline V gene. Trimming took 3 bases from V and 2 from J, leaving 22 bases between them. The CDR3 coding sequence is TGTGCTAGTGGTTTCTCCATGACAGTCGGAGGGAGCAACTATGGCTACACCTTC. This codes for CASGFSMTVGGSNYGYTF.

V is TRBV6-6 and J is TRBJ2-3; tentative D call: TRBD2 (7 bases). The CDR3 runs to 14 residues. Trimming took off 11 bases at V and 2 bases at J, with 17 bases between the two ends. Germline loops: CDR1 MNHNY, CDR2 SVGAGI (reference sequence). CDR3 loop: CASKAGDYTDTQYF. The CDR3 region has the DNA TGTGCCTCGAAGGCAGGGGACTACACAGATACGCAGTATTTT.

This clone was seen a few times. The J gene is TRBJ1-3, the V gene TRBV6-1; possible D gene TRBD1, 6 bases. In germline, CDR1 is MNHNS, CDR2 SASEGT. Trimming took 3 bases from V and 0 from J, leaving 9 bases between them. This CDR3 has 15 residues. The CDR3 DNA is TGTGCCAGCAGTGATGGACAGAGCTCTGGAAACACCATATATTTT. This translates into CASSDGQSSGNTIYF.